The rows below give T cell receptor beta chains drawn from one sample of a study of blood T cell repertoires in COVID-19. The protocol was immunoSEQ multiplex PCR, while the TCRdb copy is restricted to in-frame clones and leaves out a portion. The data hold some 130,000 clones, with roughly 80% observed a single time. Input material: peripheral blood. Every receptor here comes from a man between 60 and 70 years old who had recovered from COVID-19. Both conserved end residues are part of each CDR3. The D gene is left open where the match is weak. Only part of the rows carry a size: once, few, many, or a class if the clone is expanded.

d_gene	j_gene	v_gene	abundance	CDR3aa	CDR3nt
TRBD2	TRBJ2-7	TRBV11-2	-	CASSPIAGGNYEQYF	TGTGCCAGCAGCCCCATTGCGGGAGGGAACTACGAGCAGTACTTC
-	TRBJ2-1	TRBV4-3	-	CASSQVAIGGSEQFF	TGCGCCAGCAGCCAAGTAGCCATCGGGGGATCTGAGCAGTTCTTC
-	TRBJ1-6	TRBV9	-	CASSAGGGLHNSPLHF	TGTGCCAGCAGCGCGGGGGGGGGACTGCATAATTCACCCCTCCACTTT
TRBD2	TRBJ2-1	TRBV7-2	-	CASSPLRGGEYNEQFF	TGTGCCAGCAGCCCTCTTCGGGGGGGCGAGTACAATGAGCAGTTCTTC
-	TRBJ1-4	TRBV18	once	CASSPFTTNEKLFF	TGTGCCAGCTCACCTTTTACAACTAATGAAAAACTGTTTTTT
TRBD2	TRBJ2-4	TRBV28	-	CASRPNSGRAGGNIQYF	TGTGCCAGCAGACCAAATAGCGGGAGGGCCGGGGGAAACATTCAGTACTTC
-	TRBJ2-5	TRBV20-1	-	CSASHTNQETQYF	TGCAGTGCTAGTCACACCAACCAAGAGACCCAGTACTTC
-	TRBJ1-5	TRBV19	-	CASTTSWGGSSNQPQHF	TGTGCCAGTACCACAAGTTGGGGGGGCTCCAGCAATCAGCCCCAGCATTTT
-	TRBJ1-4	TRBV9	-	CASSVGGGNEKLFF	TGTGCCAGCAGCGTAGGGGGAGGTAATGAAAAACTGTTTTTT
TRBD1	TRBJ1-4	TRBV5-1	few	CASSPGTGSPTNEKLFF	TGCGCCAGCAGTCCCGGGACAGGGAGTCCAACTAATGAAAAACTGTTTTTT
TRBD2	TRBJ2-5	TRBV5-8	-	CASSLASGGLGRETQYF	TGTGCCAGCAGCTTGGCTAGCGGGGGGCTCGGCCGGGAGACCCAGTACTTC
TRBD2	TRBJ2-1	TRBV7-2	few	CASSLSSGGVGAYNEQFF	TGTGCCAGCAGCTTGTCTAGCGGGGGGGTCGGTGCCTACAATGAGCAGTTCTTC
TRBD2	TRBJ2-3	TRBV27	-	CASKSRSGGNTDTQYF	TGTGCCAGCAAATCCCGTAGCGGGGGGAACACAGATACGCAGTATTTT
TRBD2	TRBJ2-1	TRBV7-9	-	CASSLGGREWSNEQFF	TGTGCCAGCAGCTTAGGCGGGAGGGAATGGAGTAATGAGCAGTTCTTC
-	TRBJ2-7	TRBV13	-	CASSTLRTLSYEQYF	TGTGCCAGCAGCACTCTTAGGACATTATCCTACGAGCAGTACTTC
-	TRBJ1-5	TRBV6-2/TRBV6-3	-	CASSPWVGNQPQHF	TGTGCCAGCAGCCCGTGGGTCGGGAATCAGCCCCAGCATTTT
-	TRBJ2-1	TRBV3-1/TRBV3-2	-	CASSQGADLSYNEQFF	TGTGCCAGCAGCCAAGGGGCCGACCTTTCCTACAATGAGCAGTTCTTC
TRBD1	TRBJ1-1	TRBV19	once	CASSTTGDSGAEAFF	TGTGCCAGTAGCACTACAGGGGATTCGGGCGCTGAAGCTTTCTTT
TRBD2	TRBJ2-1	TRBV5-1	-	CASRTSEYNEQFF	TGCGCCAGCAGGACTAGCGAGTACAATGAGCAGTTCTTC
TRBD1	TRBJ2-2	TRBV6-5	-	CASDGQGVSGELFF	TGTGCCAGCGATGGACAGGGGGTATCCGGGGAGCTGTTTTTT
-	TRBJ1-5	TRBV18	-	CASSPAAGGGGNQPQHF	TGTGCCAGCTCACCTGCGGCCGGTGGTGGAGGCAATCAGCCCCAGCATTTT
-	TRBJ2-7	TRBV5-1	-	CASSVPDIGSYEQYF	TGCGCCAGCAGCGTCCCCGACATCGGTTCCTACGAGCAGTACTTC
TRBD1	TRBJ1-6	TRBV18	-	CASGTGGLWSPLHF	TGTGCCAGCGGAACAGGGGGCTTGTGGTCACCCCTCCACTTT
-	TRBJ2-5	TRBV29-1	-	CSVVIGSRETQYF	TGCAGCGTTGTAATCGGTTCGAGGGAGACCCAGTACTTC
-	TRBJ2-1	TRBV14	-	CASSQDNVRSNEQFF	TGTGCCAGCAGCCAAGACAATGTCCGGAGCAATGAGCAGTTCTTC
TRBD1	TRBJ1-1	TRBV5-3	-	CARSLGQGGDEAFF	TGTGCCAGAAGCCTTGGACAGGGCGGCGATGAAGCTTTCTTT
-	TRBJ1-4	TRBV6-2/TRBV6-3	-	CASSSPYEKLFF	TGTGCCAGCAGTTCTCCGTATGAAAAACTGTTTTTT